This TCR beta chain was sequenced for a study of blood T cell repertoires in COVID-19. Background on the study: Sites in the United States, Italy and Spain provided acute and convalescent COVID-19 samples.

The germline gives CDR1 MDHEN, CDR2 SYDVKM. The CDR3 sequence is 11 residues long. Between the trimmed V and J ends, which lost 7 bases and 8 bases, there was a span of 11 bases. Authors' analysis steps: Reference gene primer amplification yielded estimated nucleated cell counts. Sequenced by immunoSEQ multiplex PCR; TCRdb stores in-frame clones only, minus some. The DNA gave D and trimming, while V, J and clone size come from that table. The sample carries roughly 30,000 clones, approximately 91% recorded once. This clone was seen more than once but under ten times. Enrolled during active infection, Seattle patients were then followed longitudinally.

The gene calls are TRBV28 and TRBJ1-2, with D maybe TRBD1 (5 bases). The sequencing sample was made of peripheral blood. The TCR comes from a man between 60 and 75 years old with COVID-19, enrolled during active disease. The CDR3 sequence is CASTGGRGYTF. As DNA, the CDR3 is TGTGCCAGCACCGGGGGTAGAGGCTACACCTTC.